These T cell receptor beta chains were read from a single sample in a study of T cell responses to AZD1222 COVID-19 vaccine. Generated by immunoSEQ multiplex PCR, the TCRdb table keeps only in-frame clones and is missing some. Among 100,000 to 150,000 clones listed, 80% to 90% were seen once. The material sequenced was peripheral blood, taken on day 0 of AZD1222 vaccination. All receptors come from an adult in good health. Each CDR3 is given with its conserved first and last residue.

TRBV7-9,15,TRBJ1-5,CASSLEGRSNQPQHF
TRBV7-2,14,TRBJ1-1,CASTLQGLNTEAFF
TRBV29-1,15,TRBJ1-1,CSVVAYLVENTEAFF
TRBV5-1,17,TRBJ2-5,CASSLALGLAGEETQYF
TRBV30,15,TRBJ1-1,CAWSPAGDMNTEAFF
TRBV3-1/TRBV3-2,14,TRBJ1-6,CASSQMDIGSPLHF
TRBV2,14,TRBJ1-3,CASREELAGNTIYF
TRBV18,15,TRBJ2-2,CASSPGSMDTGELFF
TRBV5-6,14,TRBJ1-4,CASSREGNNEKLFF
TRBV12-3/TRBV12-4,13,TRBJ1-5,CASSVQGEQPQHF
TRBV2,12,TRBJ2-7,CASSSTGIEQYF
TRBV7-9,11,TRBJ1-4,CASSLAQKLFF
TRBV6-5,13,TRBJ1-5,CASSIKGNQPQHF
TRBV3-1/TRBV3-2,11,TRBJ1-1,CASSNRGEAFF
TRBV28,11,TRBJ1-5,CASSFAQPQHF
TRBV3-1/TRBV3-2,14,TRBJ2-7,CASSQEIRRYEQYF
TRBV18,14,TRBJ1-5,CASSPDSGVQPQHF
TRBV14,12,TRBJ2-1,CASSPQGNEQFF
TRBV6-5,14,TRBJ1-3,CASSRGDPGNTIYF
TRBV24-1,15,TRBJ2-4,CATSDSRLAGNIQYF
TRBV2,15,TRBJ1-6,CASSIYTGDNSPLHF
TRBV7-8,12,TRBJ1-5,CASSLVRAPQHF
TRBV7-6,15,TRBJ2-1,CASSLVGTSGNEQFF
TRBV7-2,16,TRBJ2-2,CASTFRPEVSTGELFF
TRBV7-2,15,TRBJ1-2,CASSLDPTGGYGYTF
TRBV4-1,17,TRBJ2-5,CASSQDQGNHGRETQYF
TRBV5-4,18,TRBJ2-2,CASRKPGTGDVNTGELFF
TRBV27,15,TRBJ1-4,CASRHQGGTNEKLFF
TRBV3-1/TRBV3-2,14,TRBJ1-2,CASSQRGTDYGYTF